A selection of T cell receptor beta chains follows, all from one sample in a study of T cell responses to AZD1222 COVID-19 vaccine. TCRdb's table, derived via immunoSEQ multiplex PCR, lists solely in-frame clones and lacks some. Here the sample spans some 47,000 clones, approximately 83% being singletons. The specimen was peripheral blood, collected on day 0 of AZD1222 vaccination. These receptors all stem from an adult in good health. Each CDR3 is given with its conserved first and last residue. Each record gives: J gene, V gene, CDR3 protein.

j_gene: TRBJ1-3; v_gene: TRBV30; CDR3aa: CAWSPQGYGNTIYF
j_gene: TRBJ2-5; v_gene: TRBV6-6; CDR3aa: CASSPGLVGETQYF
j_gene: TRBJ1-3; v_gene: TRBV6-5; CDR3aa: CASSNFVGNTIYF
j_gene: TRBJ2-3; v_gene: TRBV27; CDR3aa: CASSSLQGKADTQYF
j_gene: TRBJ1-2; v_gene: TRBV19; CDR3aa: CASSTAGPAGGYTF
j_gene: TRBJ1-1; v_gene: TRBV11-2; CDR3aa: CASSRVNTEAFF
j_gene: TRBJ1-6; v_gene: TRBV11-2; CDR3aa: CASSLWGGDSPLHF
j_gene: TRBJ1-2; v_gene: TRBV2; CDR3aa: CASSESRTGSNYGYTF
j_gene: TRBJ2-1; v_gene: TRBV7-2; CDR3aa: CASSASRAYNEQFF
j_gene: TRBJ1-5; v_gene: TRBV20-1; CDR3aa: CSASRGTGGTQPQHF
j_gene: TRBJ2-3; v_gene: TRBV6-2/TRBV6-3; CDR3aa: CASSPEDWVTQYF
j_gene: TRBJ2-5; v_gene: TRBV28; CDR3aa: CASSLSAVYQETQYF
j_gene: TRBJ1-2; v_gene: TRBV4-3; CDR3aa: CASSQDNANYGYTF
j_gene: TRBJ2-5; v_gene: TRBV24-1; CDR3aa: CATSDPGTTQETQYF
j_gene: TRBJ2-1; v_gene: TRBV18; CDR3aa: CASSPPAGGPNEQFF
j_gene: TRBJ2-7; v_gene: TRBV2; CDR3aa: CASSEAGYEQYF
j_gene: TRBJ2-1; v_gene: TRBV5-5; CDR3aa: CASSPVPPSEQFF
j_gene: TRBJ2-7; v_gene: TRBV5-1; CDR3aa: CASKGLESEQYF
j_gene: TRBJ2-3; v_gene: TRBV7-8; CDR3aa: CASSLGSGSDTQYF
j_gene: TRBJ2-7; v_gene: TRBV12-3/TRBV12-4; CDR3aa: CASSPGQYEQYF
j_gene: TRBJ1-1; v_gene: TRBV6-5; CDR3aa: CASSTGYTEAFF
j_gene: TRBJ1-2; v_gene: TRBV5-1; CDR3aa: CASSFGDSNYGYTF